This T cell receptor (beta chain) was identified in a study of shared T cell receptors in the human thymus (dated by TCRdb to about 2021). Study-wide context: The study investigated the way shared, self-reactive T-cell receptor alpha chains are produced in the human thymus.

V is cut by 0 bases and J by 2 bases, and the space between the germline ends is 6 bases. CDR1 and CDR2 (SGHRS, YFSETQ) derive from the germline V gene. Spanning cysteine to phenylalanine, the CDR3 consists of 13 amino acids. Kept here is only the CDR3 DNA, which spans 39 bases and is read in frame from base 1. Library preparation was by the immunoSEQ multiplex PCR assay. The source is immuneACCESS, and TCRdb retained only in-frame sequences with V and J called. Part of the clones is not carried over; for the studies checked, unresolved V genes explain less than half of this, and the remainder is unexplained. Across this sample there are more than 550,000 clones, with approximately 83% seen only once. Roughly 0.01% of the sample comes from the top ten. Concerning this clone: It lacks a known antigen. Nothing much larger sits one base from this clone, and base qualities are not available.

The same sample was also used in a study of human thymus T cells. Per the second study: The donors were immunologically healthy infants in Finland who had open corrective cardiac surgery for congenital heart defects. Thymus tissue was collected as surgical resects that were removed during corrective cardiac surgery. Biased V and J gene segment usage appeared to be present in both thymic and peripheral blood repertoires. Highly overlapping thymic TCR repertoires among unrelated individuals were reported in the related research. The study described the TCR alpha and beta repertoires in about eight infant thymus samples and a handful of matching peripheral blood samples. The cohort included more than 5 male and two female infants, with donor ages spanning 7 to 244 days. Thymocytes were mechanically released from the tissue and were stored as pellets of roughly 9-33 million cells at -70 degrees C. A QIAsymphony instrument was used to extract genomic DNA from frozen cell pellets. The immunoSEQ multiplex PCR assay was used to amplify the TCRB and TCRAD loci from a standardized amount of quality-controlled genomic DNA. The amplicons spanned the V(D)J region and were long enough to cover the CDR3 and allow V and J genes to be identified. The commercial immunoSEQ service was used to sequence amplicons on an Illumina platform. Primer bias and sequencing errors were corrected as previously described, and TCRAD and TCRB definitions were based on the IMGT database. Analysis of the repertoires was done with immunoSEQ Analyzer 3.0 and VDJTools and included basic statistics, V/J segment usage, diversity estimates, rarefaction and pairwise overlap. Diversity was estimated with Chao1, ChaoE, Efron-Thisted, Shannon and inverse Simpson indices, and also on datasets down-sampled to the smallest sample. Repertoire overlap was assessed by strict matching of CDR3 nucleotide sequence, V gene and J gene, and clustering was done by Jaccard-based multidimensional scaling. Thymus samples yielded on average roughly 800,000 unique TCRB clonotypes, compared with roughly 76,000 from blood samples.

The receptor was derived from a girl in the first two years of life with a congenital heart defect. Donor details come from another sample of the same person, matched by shared clones. The sequence is built from TRBV5-1 and TRBJ2-7, with the D gene too uncertain to name. What was sequenced was thymocytes. The nucleotides read TGCGCCAGCAGCTTGGCAGTTCCCTACGAGCAGTACTTC. Translated, it reads CASSLAVPYEQYF.